This T cell receptor beta chain was identified in a study of T-cell reconstitution after alpha-beta-depleted transplantation in children. Study-level points and caveats: Expanded graft clones numbering several hundred reportedly gave rise to alpha-beta T cells about two months after transplant. Elevated TCRbeta diversity at day 60 was traced, in some patients, to surviving recipient T cells and thymic progenitors. T-cell counts and diversity at one year post-transplant came mainly from newly produced T cells.

Per germline, CDR1 SGHTA and CDR2 FQGTGA. V was clipped by 0 bases and J by 6 bases, with 11 bases between them. The CDR3 contains 15 residues. Preparing the TCRbeta library involved the use of unique molecular identifiers. Using its own MiXCR run on the PCR reads, TCRdb lists one record per CDR3 protein. This sample has fewer than 550,000 distinct CDR3 sequences, with about an eighth found just once. Points on this clonotype: Its antigen is currently unknown.

The TCR was taken from a female patient under 10 years old who had a stem cell transplant for aplastic anemia, so the T cells may come from the graft donor. This chain joins TRBV7-3 and TRBJ2-2; D remains unclear. This specimen was PBMCs, mostly from graft donor cells, taken 180 days after TCRalphabeta/CD19-depleted stem cell transplant. The CDR3 DNA reads TGTGCCAGCAGCTTAACATCATCCCTCTCCGGGGAGCTGTTTTTT. It translates to CASSLTSSLSGELFF.